These 12 T cell receptor beta chains were all obtained from the same sample, sequenced in a study of cytomegalovirus exposure and HLA in healthy donors. PCR primers comprised 60 Vbeta and 13 Jbeta primers. This table comes from immunoSEQ multiplex PCR, and its TCRdb copy is limited to in-frame clones, with some not included. The sample has about 110,000 clones, roughly four fifths seen once. The source material was PBMCs. These TCRs come from a woman aged 25 to 39 in good health and CMV-seronegative.

CDR3 in DNA: TGTGCCAGTAGTGGACAGGGGCAGGAGACCCAGTACTTC. Translation gives CASSGQGQETQYF. The chain couples TRBV19 to TRBJ2-5; 9 bases are shared with TRBD1. The V segment lost 5 bases and the J segment 5 bases; nucleotides outside the gene matches: 3. This CDR3 contains 13 residues. The germline V gene has CDR1 LNHDA and CDR2 SQIVND (reference sequence).

The chain links TRBV21-1 to TRBJ2-3; no DNA check was done on the table's D call, TRBD2. TRBV21-1 is listed as a pseudogene. This CDR3 has 16 amino acids. The CDR3 spells CASRLLPGRAGDTQYF. As DNA, the CDR3 is TGTGCCAGCAGGCTCCTACCAGGGAGGGCTGGTGATACGCAGTATTTT.

The chain is built from TRBV28 and TRBJ2-5; 8 bases align to TRBD1. Germline trimming cut 6 bases from V and 5 bases from J; bases unmatched to any gene: 11. Germline assignment: CDR1 MDHEN and CDR2 SYDVKM. CDR3 length equals 15 residues. DNA for the CDR3: TGTGCCAGCAGCATGACAGGGGCGCCGGGGGAGACCCAGTACTTC. Translating gives CASSMTGAPGETQYF.

The chain's CDR3 is CSVVPDLSSYEQYF. DNA for the CDR3: TGCAGCGTTGTGCCGGACTTGAGCTCCTACGAGCAGTACTTC. This chain connects TRBV29-1 to TRBJ2-7, with D perhaps TRBD2 (5 bases). The CDR3 extends over 14 amino acids. The germline V gene encodes CDR1 SQVTM and CDR2 ANQGSEA. Trimming stripped 4 bases from V and 0 bases from J, with 13 bases between.

The rearrangement joins TRBV6-4 to TRBJ2-5; 8 positions match TRBD2. The CDR3 has 18 residues. V shed 5 bases and J 1 base; nucleotides not matched to a gene: 15. The V gene's germline CDR1 is MRHNA and CDR2 SNTAGT. The DNA of the CDR3 is TGTGCCAGCAGTACCAATCCCGATAGCGGGATAGGCCAAGAGACCCAGTACTTC. Its protein is CASSTNPDSGIGQETQYF.

About this clone itself: The sample carries other DNA sequences with the same CDR3. The J gene is TRBJ1-5, the V gene TRBV4-2; D might be TRBD1 (5 bases). The V gene's germline CDR1 is LGHNA and CDR2 YNFKEQ. V lost 3 bases, J lost 0 bases, and 9 bases lay in between. This CDR3 contains 15 residues. This chain's CDR3 is CASSQGQDSNQPQHF. The CDR3 nucleotides read TGTGCCAGCAGCCAGGGGCAGGATAGCAATCAGCCCCAGCATTTT.

This clone was detected only a few times. This chain uses TRBV28 with TRBJ2-4; D possibly corresponds to TRBD1 (5 bases). The CDR3 has 12 amino acids. V was trimmed by 3 bases and J by 7 bases, leaving 7 bases between them. Germline-derived CDR1 and CDR2 are MDHEN and SYDVKM. CDR3 sequence reads: CASSLSGNIQYF. As DNA, the CDR3 is TGTGCCAGCAGTTTGTCAGGGAACATTCAGTACTTC.

In DNA form, the CDR3 reads TGTGCCAGCAGCCAAGATCAGGAAACCAACACAGATACGCAGTATTTT. Translated, it gives CASSQDQETNTDTQYF. The chain uses TRBV14 and TRBJ2-3; D is undetermined. The germline gives CDR1 SGHDN, CDR2 FVKESK. CDR3 length equals 16 residues. V gave up 0 bases and J gave up 2 bases, with 12 bases separating them.

This clone was found once. V gene TRBV13 combines with J gene TRBJ2-7; 7 bases fit TRBD2. The CDR3 has 13 residues. V shed 4 bases, J shed 6 bases, and the junction held 6 bases outside the gene matches. The germline V gene encodes CDR1 PRHDT and CDR2 FYEKMQ (reference sequence). In nucleotides, the CDR3 is TGTGCCAGCAGCTACGCCGCGGGAGCCGAGCAGTACTTC. It specifies CASSYAAGAEQYF.

The chain uses TRBV2 and TRBJ2-7, with D tentatively TRBD1 (6 bases). Trimming cost V 8 bases and J 4 bases, with 33 bases left between them. This CDR3 is built from 19 residues. The germline gives CDR1 SNHLY, CDR2 FYNNEI. The CDR3 reads CASRPKGVSLDTGEYEQYF. The CDR3 DNA sequence: TGTGCCAGCCGCCCAAAGGGGGTCTCTTTAGACACGGGTGAATACGAGCAGTACTTC. Full variable domain (rest looked up from reference TRBV2 and TRBJ2-7): EPEVTQTPSHQVTQMGQEVILRCVPISNHLYFYWYRQILGQKVEFLVSFYNNEISEKSEIFDDQFSVERPDGSNFTLKIRSTKLEDSAMYFCASRPKGVSLDTGEYEQYFGPGTRLTVT.

This clone has only a few counts. This chain links TRBV28 with TRBJ1-2; 8 bases align to TRBD1. Germline trimming cut 6 bases from V and 6 bases from J; bases unmatched to any gene: 12. The CDR3 length is 15 residues. Germline assignment: CDR1 MDHEN and CDR2 SYDVKM. DNA of the CDR3: TGTGCCAGCAGACTCCAACGACAGGGGAGGGATGGCTACACCTTC. This translates into CASRLQRQGRDGYTF.

This clone has only a few counts. The genes are TRBV6-1 and TRBJ2-3; possibly TRBD1 for D (6 bases). The CDR3 extends over 15 amino acids. The germline gives CDR1 MNHNS, CDR2 SASEGT. V was pared by 4 bases and J by 3 bases, with 14 bases between. The CDR3 loop is CASSVLGRGTDTQYF. For the CDR3, the DNA is TGTGCCAGCAGTGTGCTGGGAAGGGGGACAGATACGCAGTATTTT.